This TCR beta chain was found in a study of T cell clusters in autoimmune cytopenias. Study-wide results and limits: Primary autoimmune cytopenia patients appeared to lack physiological T cell clusters present in healthy donors. TRB repertoire shifts in secondary cytopenia and chronic lymphocytic leukemia mostly reflected lymphoma, not autoimmunity.

TRB was amplified by touch-down multiplex PCR, primer pools A and B combined. After re-calling the multiplex PCR reads, TCRdb lists one entry per CDR3 protein, DNA absent. Recorded for this sample: 7,000 or so distinct CDR3 sequences. The CDR3 consists of 15 residues. Germline CDR1 reads GTSNPN; CDR2 reads SVGIG (reference sequence). Note on this clonotype: Its target is unknown.

About 37,500 genome equivalents of blood DNA were amplified for TRB. These sequences were also reported in another study, on T cell repertoires in aging, cancer and after chemotherapy. That work contributes: Clear clonal overlap appeared across healthy donor samples taken over several months to years. Age-matched healthy donors had significantly more diverse, less clonal blood TCR repertoires than untreated cancer patients.

Sequencing was carried out using peripheral blood. The V and J genes are TRBV30 and TRBJ1-1; TCRdb returns TRBD1, unconfirmable since there is no DNA. This clonotype originated in a human donor in good health. The CDR3 region is CAWSGNAGVNTEAFF.